This TCR beta chain was documented in a study of blood T cell repertoires in COVID-19. The CDR3 consists of 19 residues. Per germline, CDR1 SGHVS and CDR2 FNYEAQ. Deletions cut 0 bases from V and 1 base from J, with 21 bases between. Some clones are missing from TCRdb's copy, which holds only in-frame ones; the method was immunoSEQ multiplex PCR. The table has roughly 200,000 clones, around 87% seen once. Sequenced material: PBMCs or T cells enriched from blood (not recorded which). This sequence was found in a man aged 25-45 years in a cohort exposed to, infected with or recovered from COVID-19 (not recorded which). J is TRBJ1-1 and V is TRBV7-6; D is possibly TRBD1 (6 bases). The CDR3 here is CASSLAQSRQGWKNTEAFF. The CDR3 region has the DNA TGTGCCAGCAGCTTAGCGCAAAGTCGCCAGGGGTGGAAGAACACTGAAGCTTTCTTT. Full variable domain (remainder filled in from reference TRBV7-6 and TRBJ1-1): GAGVSQSPRYKVTKRGQDVALRCDPISGHVSLYWYRQALGQGPEFLTYFNYEAQQDKSGLPNDRFSAERPEGSISTLTIQRTEQRDSAMYRCASSLAQSRQGWKNTEAFFGQGTRLTVV.